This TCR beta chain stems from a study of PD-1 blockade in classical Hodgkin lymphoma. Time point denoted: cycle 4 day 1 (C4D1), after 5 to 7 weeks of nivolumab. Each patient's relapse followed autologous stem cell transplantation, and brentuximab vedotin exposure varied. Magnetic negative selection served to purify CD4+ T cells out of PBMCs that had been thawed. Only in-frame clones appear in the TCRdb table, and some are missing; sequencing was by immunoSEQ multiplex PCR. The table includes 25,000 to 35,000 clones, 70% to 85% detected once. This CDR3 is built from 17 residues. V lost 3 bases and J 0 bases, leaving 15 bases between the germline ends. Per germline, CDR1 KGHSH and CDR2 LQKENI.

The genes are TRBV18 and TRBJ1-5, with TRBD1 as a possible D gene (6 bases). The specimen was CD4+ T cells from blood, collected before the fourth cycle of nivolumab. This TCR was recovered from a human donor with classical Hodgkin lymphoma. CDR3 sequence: CASSPQLPGDSNQPQHF. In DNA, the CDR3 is TGTGCCAGCTCACCTCAACTGCCAGGGGATAGCAATCAGCCCCAGCATTTT.